Shown below are 2 T cell receptor beta chains from a single sample sequenced in a study of T cells after yellow fever vaccination. TCRdb reprocessed the 5' RACE reads via MiXCR and lists one record per CDR3 protein. The sample contains over 65,000 distinct CDR3 sequences, about 14% of which appear only once. Sequenced material: CD8+ T cells not binding an NS4B(214-222) dextramer, sorted from PBMCs, taken roughly 20 days after the first yellow fever vaccination. These receptors all stem from a man between 18 and 35 years old who received the YFV17D yellow fever vaccine.

The chain is built from TRBV6-1 and TRBJ1-5; D is unclear. Looked up from germline, CDR1 is MNHNS and CDR2 is SASEGT. V was shortened by 2 bases and J by 0 bases, with 8 bases between the two germline ends. The CDR3 is made up of 15 amino acids. In DNA form, the CDR3 reads TGTGCCAGCAGTGAATTGAGGGATAGCAATCAGCCCCAGCATTTT. Translating gives CASSELRDSNQPQHF.

This chain joins TRBV11-2 and TRBJ1-2, with D possibly being TRBD1 (5 bases). Germline V CDR1 and CDR2: SGHAT, FQNNGV. The CDR3 covers 14 residues. V lost 1 base to trimming and J lost 4 bases, with 10 bases between them. CDR3 sequence: CASSLGGTLYGYTF. The CDR3 DNA reads as TGTGCCAGCAGCTTAGGGGGGACCCTCTATGGCTACACCTTC.